The T cell receptor beta chain under discussion was sequenced for a study of vaccination and CD4 T cells after COVID-19. About the study: Stimulation of cells relied on overlapping spike peptides derived from SARS-CoV-2, HCoV-NL63, HCoV-OC43 and HCoV-229E. A CEFX pool, an HIV-1 Nef pool, or no peptide went to control cultures.

A remark on this clonotype: Its matching antigen is unknown.

The CDR3 is 13 amino acids. V lost 5 bases to trimming and J lost 2 bases, with 9 bases between them. CDR1 and CDR2 from the germline V gene are MNHEY and SMNVEV (reference sequence). The Oncomine TCR Beta short-read assay sequenced DNA from cultured CD4+ T cells. MiXCR, applied by TCRdb to the PCR reads, yields one record per CDR3 protein. The sample yields 7,000 or so distinct CDR3 sequences, about 70% seen once. The sample's treatment: roughly 11-day PBMC culture with coronavirus spike peptide pools or control peptides (ViraFEST assay). Sequences were obtained from CD4+ T cells from blood, cultured in vitro. The V gene is TRBV27, the J gene TRBJ2-5; no clear D. The sequence derives from a human donor who had recovered from COVID-19. The CDR3 loop reads CASSIRRQETQYF. As DNA, the CDR3 is TGTGCCAGCAGTATACGACGGCAAGAGACCCAGTACTTC.